The present T cell receptor (beta chain) was sequenced within a study of cytotoxic CD8 clonotypes in ibrutinib-treated CLL. Study-wide context: The study included 11 relapsed/refractory and under 16 treatment-naive patients; 17 to 18 had IGHV unmutated disease.

This CDR3 has 16 residues. The V end lost 4 bases, the J end lost 0 bases, and 12 bases lay between the germline ends. Germline-derived CDR1 and CDR2 are MNHEY and SVGAGI. PBMCs that had been cryopreserved were the source of 2 to 2.5 micrograms of genomic DNA for TCR beta libraries. Notes on the study in general: Progressing patients had sampling times that differed from those of sustained-remission patients.

With sequencing, the targeted depth ranged from 1 in 200,000 to 1 in 1 million T cells. Sequencing was performed with immunoSEQ multiplex PCR; in TCRdb, only in-frame clones are kept and a portion is missing. The data show roughly 160,000 clones, with under 85% seen just once and roughly 4.5% held by the top ten. A remark on this clone: Its specificity is unknown.

The rearrangement joins TRBV6-5 to TRBJ2-2; D gene ambiguous. Material: PBMCs, obtained after 24 months of ibrutinib treatment. This TCR was sampled from a human donor with chronic lymphocytic leukemia. The CDR3 DNA reads as TGTGCCAGCAGTTCAAGGACCGTCTCGAACACCGGGGAGCTGTTTTTT. Its protein product is CASSSRTVSNTGELFF.